This entry describes one T cell receptor beta chain. How the authors handled the data: How many nucleated cells were present was estimated from reference gene primer amplification. Method: immunoSEQ multiplex PCR; TCRdb's copy keeps in-frame clones and lacks some. V, J and clone size reflect that table, while D and trimming were determined from the DNA. In the table there are 250,000 or so clones, approximately 89% of which are singletons. Ages ranged from about 18 to 89 years, with residence in 24 US areas. Participants in the exposed group had met a COVID-19 case in the 2 weeks before joining the study. V was clipped by 6 bases and J by 3 bases, with 12 bases between them. CDR3 size: 13 residues. This sample was included in a study of blood T cell repertoires in COVID-19.

Specimen: PBMCs or T cells enriched from blood (not recorded which). This chain connects TRBV12-3 or TRBV12-4 to TRBJ2-7, with D possibly matching TRBD1 (6 bases). The clonotype was recovered from a middle-aged man who had been exposed to COVID-19. CDR3 sequence: CASRTGTRYEQYF. CDR3 DNA sequence: TGTGCCAGCAGAACCGGGACACGCTACGAGCAGTACTTC.